This passage covers 17 T cell receptor beta chains from one sample sequenced in a study of T cells in Graves' hyperthyroidism and ophthalmopathy. RNA transcripts gave rise to amplified TCR beta CDR3 regions. With the HTBI primer set, the TCR CDR3 went through a first round of RT-PCR. TCRdb redid the calling of the multiplex PCR reads with MiXCR, one entry per CDR3 protein. The table has roughly 570,000 distinct CDR3 sequences, 35% to 55% seen once. The sequenced sample consisted of peripheral blood or thyroid tissue (not recorded which). These receptors all come from a woman under 30 with Graves' hyperthyroidism.

The chain joins TRBV19 to TRBJ1-3; the D gene is possibly TRBD1 (5 bases). The V gene's germline CDR1 is LNHDA and CDR2 SQIVND (reference sequence). Trimming shortened V by 3 bases and J by 0 bases, and 15 bases separated the two germline ends. The length of the CDR3 is 17 residues. CDR3 DNA sequence: TGTGCCAGTAGTATCCTGGCAGGGATCGACTCTGGAAACACCATATATTTT. Translated: CASSILAGIDSGNTIYF.

About this clonotype: Here the CDR3 omits its conserved ending phenylalanine or tryptophan, so a read error is the likely source. The chain is built from TRBV6-1 and TRBJ2-7; D might be TRBD1 (6 bases). The CDR3 runs 15 residues. The germline CDR1 and CDR2 sequences are MNHNS and SASEGT. V lost 0 bases, J lost 2 bases, and 11 bases lay in between. In nucleotides, the CDR3 is TGTGCCAGCAGTGAAGCGGCAGGGGCAACCTACGAGCAGTACCTC. The encoded protein is CASSEAAGATYEQYL.

This clonotype has ten or more counts. This chain joins TRBV10-3 and TRBJ2-2; the D gene is possibly TRBD2 (5 bases). The CDR3 loop spans 16 amino acids. Trimming shortened V by 10 bases and J by 0 bases, and 18 bases separated the two germline ends. CDR1 is ENHRY and CDR2 is SYGVKD in the germline V gene. CDR3 nucleotides: TGTGCCAACGGGAATCAGCGTGGGTCGAACACCGGGGAGCTGTTTTTT. Its protein is CANGNQRGSNTGELFF.

This clonotype has a count of ten or more. The CDR3 nucleotides read TGTGCCAGCAGCTTAGCCGGGCGGGAGACCTACGAGCAGTACTTC. Residues: CASSLAGRETYEQYF. The chain links TRBV7-6 to TRBJ2-7; 7 bases are a match to TRBD2. Germline values: CDR1 SGHVS, CDR2 FNYEAQ. The CDR3 spans 15 residues. The J segment lost 2 bases and the V segment lost 0 bases, leaving 4 bases of the junction unmatched.

The DNA for the CDR3 is TGTGCCAGCAGTGCGGAAAGCGGGCCCCTAACCTACGAGCAGTACTTC. It encodes CASSAESGPLTYEQYF. The rearrangement uses TRBV2 and TRBJ2-7; D possibly corresponds to TRBD2 (6 bases). Looked up from germline, CDR1 is SNHLY and CDR2 is FYNNEI. The CDR3 extends over 16 amino acids. V gave up 4 bases and J gave up 2 bases, with 18 bases separating them.

The rearrangement joins TRBV12-3 or TRBV12-4 to TRBJ2-7, with 9 positions matching TRBD1. Trimming at V came to 6 bases and at J to 5 bases, leaving 5 bases not matched to a gene. This CDR3 spans 13 amino acids. The CDR3 loop is CASRPDRGNEQYF. CDR3 in DNA: TGTGCCAGCAGACCCGACAGGGGGAACGAGCAGTACTTC.

This clonotype was found a few times. This sequence joins TRBV4-3 and TRBJ2-2; D is tentatively TRBD1 or TRBD2 (6 bases each). Germline CDR1 and CDR2: LGHNA and YSLEER. Deletions cut 4 bases from V and 3 bases from J, with 9 bases between. The CDR3 length is 14 residues. DNA for the CDR3: TGCGCCAGCAGCCTGAGGGGGGACACCGGGGAGCTGTTTTTT. Its protein is CASSLRGDTGELFF.

This chain links TRBV2 with TRBJ1-4; D is undetermined. Trimming took 3 bases from V and 4 from J, leaving 6 bases between them. Germline loops: CDR1 SNHLY, CDR2 FYNNEI. CDR3 length: 13 amino acids. The CDR3 loop reads CASSDGSNEKLFF. Here the CDR3 DNA reads TGTGCCAGCAGTGACGGAAGTAATGAAAAACTGTTTTTT.

The gene calls are TRBV7-2 and TRBJ2-7, with 7 positions matching TRBD1. The germline V gene encodes CDR1 SGHTA and CDR2 FQGNSA. V dropped 4 bases and J dropped 2; count of bases not matched to a gene: 5. CDR3 size: 14 residues. The CDR3 bases are TGTGCCAGCAGCTCCGCGACAGGGACCTACGAGCAGTACTTC. Translated, it gives CASSSATGTYEQYF. The full variable domain, rest sourced from reference TRBV7-2 and TRBJ2-7, is GAGVSQSPSNKVTEKGKDVELRCDPISGHTALYWYRQSLGQGLEFLIYFQGNSAPDKSGLPSDRFSAERTGGSVSTLTIQRTQQEDSAVYLCASSSATGTYEQYFGPGTRLTVT.

This clonotype showed up many times. The chain links TRBV20-1 to TRBJ2-7; 12 positions match TRBD2. Germline CDR1 DFQATT, CDR2 SNEGSKA (reference sequence). The V gene end was trimmed by 5 bases and the J gene end by 4 bases; junction bases not matched to a gene: 6. The CDR3 is 14 amino acids. CDR3 in DNA: TGCAGTGCTCTCGCTAGCGGGAGGGCTTACGAGCAGTACTTC. As protein: CSALASGRAYEQYF.

The CDR3 protein is CASSQDRTETNEKLFF. Written as DNA, the CDR3 is TGCGCCAGCAGCCAAGATAGGACGGAAACTAATGAAAAACTGTTTTTT. This sequence joins TRBV4-3 and TRBJ1-4; D not certain. CDR3 length: 16 amino acids. Trimming cost V 0 bases and J 1 base, with 9 bases left between them. Germline CDR1 and CDR2: LGHNA and YSLEER.

This clonotype was seen at least ten times. The V call is TRBV7-9, the J call TRBJ2-7; 9 nucleotides align to TRBD1. Looked up from germline, CDR1 is SEHNR and CDR2 is FQNEAQ (reference sequence). With 1 base clipped from V and 3 bases from J, the junction kept 13 bases outside the gene matches. The length of the CDR3 is 18 residues. The CDR3 loop reads CASSLDFVSGQGHYEQYF. For the CDR3, the DNA is TGTGCCAGCAGCTTAGATTTTGTCTCGGGACAGGGTCACTACGAGCAGTACTTC.

This clonotype came up many times. The V call is TRBV2, the J call TRBJ1-2; D remains unclear. Trimming removed 5 bases at V and 5 bases at J, with 12 bases between. Germline V CDR1 and CDR2: SNHLY, FYNNEI. The CDR3 consists of 13 residues. The CDR3: CASSSVGPYGYTF. The CDR3 DNA is TGTGCCAGCAGTTCCGTCGGCCCTTATGGCTACACCTTC.

This clonotype showed up many times. The J gene is TRBJ2-5, the V gene TRBV6-1; D remains unclear. Germline CDR1 MNHNS, CDR2 SASEGT. Trimming took 0 bases from V and 2 from J, leaving 4 bases between them. The CDR3 spans 13 residues. CDR3 nucleotide sequence: TGTGCCAGCAGTGAAGCGAGACAAGAGACCCAGTACTTC. This codes for CASSEARQETQYF.

The chain employs TRBV10-1 and TRBJ2-7; 8 nucleotides line up with TRBD2. Per germline, CDR1 WNHNN and CDR2 SYGVQD (reference sequence). The length of the CDR3 is 17 residues. V dropped 0 bases and J dropped 7; count of bases not matched to a gene: 14. The CDR3 nucleotides are TGCGCCAGCAGTGAGTCGCCCGTAAGCGGGAGCGGGAATGAGCAGTACTTC. Amino acid sequence: CASSESPVSGSGNEQYF.

The rearrangement uses TRBV12-3 or TRBV12-4 and TRBJ2-7; D is undetermined. This CDR3 is built from 14 residues. V was shortened by 2 bases and J by 7 bases, with 15 bases between the two germline ends. CDR3 sequence: CASSLQISYNEQYF. CDR3 in DNA: TGTGCCAGCAGTTTACAGATTTCCTACAATGAGCAGTACTTC.

This clonotype was seen ten or more times. The chain links TRBV10-3 to TRBJ2-2, with TRBD1 matching over 10 bases. The length of the CDR3 is 16 residues. The germline gives CDR1 ENHRY, CDR2 SYGVKD. J was trimmed by 5 bases and V by 4 bases; bases with no gene match: 7. The CDR3 protein is CAISGSGQGKTGELFF. CDR3 nucleotide sequence: TGTGCCATCAGTGGTTCGGGACAGGGGAAGACCGGGGAGCTGTTTTTT.